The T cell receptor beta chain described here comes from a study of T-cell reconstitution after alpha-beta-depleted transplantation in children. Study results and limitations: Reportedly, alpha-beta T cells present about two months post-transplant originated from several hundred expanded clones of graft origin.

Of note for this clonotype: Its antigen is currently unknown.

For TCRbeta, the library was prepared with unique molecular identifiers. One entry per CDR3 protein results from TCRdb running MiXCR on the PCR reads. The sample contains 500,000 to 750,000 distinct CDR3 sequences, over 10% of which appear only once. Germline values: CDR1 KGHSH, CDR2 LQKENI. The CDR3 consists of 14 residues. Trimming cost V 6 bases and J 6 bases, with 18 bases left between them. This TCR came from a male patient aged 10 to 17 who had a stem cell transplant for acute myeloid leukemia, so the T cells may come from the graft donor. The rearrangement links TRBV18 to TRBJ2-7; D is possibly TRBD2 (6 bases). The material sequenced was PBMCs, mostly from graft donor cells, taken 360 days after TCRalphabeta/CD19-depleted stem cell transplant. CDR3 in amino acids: CASSLSGSRSEQYF. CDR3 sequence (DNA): TGTGCCAGCTCTCTCTCCGGGAGTCGCAGCGAGCAGTACTTC.